This is a list of T cell receptor beta chains from one sample in a study of OX40 agonist ivuxolimab in advanced cancers. Sequenced by immunoSEQ multiplex PCR; TCRdb stores in-frame clones only, minus some. The sample consists of 55,000 to 75,000 clones, around 90% of them appearing once. The material was CD4+ or CD8+ T cells sorted from blood, obtained in a trial of the OX40 agonist ivuxolimab. The receptors shown here come from an adult with an advanced solid tumor such as melanoma, head and neck, liver or kidney cancer. Each CDR3 is given with its conserved first and last residue. Fields, in order: V gene, D gene, clone size, J gene, CDR3 length, CDR3 DNA, CDR3 protein. D genes are given only for firm matches. Expanded clones are given a class, and other clones once, few, many or no size at all.

>TRBV5-1|-|once|TRBJ1-5|15
TGCGCCAGCAGCCTTACCGGGAATGGCAATCAGCCCCAGCATTTT
CASSLTGNGNQPQHF
>TRBV28|TRBD2|-|TRBJ2-1|16
TGTGCCAGCAGCCCTCTCCTAGCGGGAGGGCCAAATGAGCAGTTCTTC
CASSPLLAGGPNEQFF
>TRBV6-5|-|-|TRBJ2-2|13
TGTGCCAGCAGTTACCACGGGACCGGGGAGCTGTTTTTT
CASSYHGTGELFF
>TRBV25-1|-|-|TRBJ2-5|14
TGTGCCAGCACCGAAAAGTGGGGGCAAGAGACCCAGTACTTC
CASTEKWGQETQYF
>TRBV18|-|-|TRBJ2-7|12
TGTGTTTTAGGGGGTGCGCCCTACGAGCAGTACTTC
CVLGGAPYEQYF
>TRBV6-4|-|-|TRBJ1-6|14
TGTGCCAGCAGTGACTCCGGGGCCGGGTCACCCCTCCACTTT
CASSDSGAGSPLHF
>TRBV11-3|-|-|TRBJ2-2|14
TGTGCTGAGGAGAGAGGGCGGAACACCGGGGAGCTGTTTTTT
CAEERGRNTGELFF
>TRBV7-6|-|-|TRBJ2-1|15
TGTGCCAGCAGCTTAGGAACGGGCTCCTACAATGAGCAGTTCTTC
CASSLGTGSYNEQFF
>TRBV6-5|TRBD2|-|TRBJ2-3|13
TGTGCCAGCAGTCGGGGGGGCACAGATACGCAGTATTTT
CASSRGGTDTQYF
>TRBV13|TRBD2|-|TRBJ2-3|21
TGTGCCAGCAGCCCACCGATTTTAGCGGGAGTTCGGGGGGTTAGCACAGATACGCAGTATTTT
CASSPPILAGVRGVSTDTQYF
>TRBV4-3|-|once|TRBJ1-3|16
TGCGCCAGCAGCCAAGATTGGCCGAACTCTGGAAACACCATATATTTT
CASSQDWPNSGNTIYF
>TRBV28|TRBD1|-|TRBJ1-1|15
TGTGCCAGCAGTTTTTTGCGACAGGGACCTCCTGAAGCTTTCTTT
CASSFLRQGPPEAFF
>TRBV5-1|-|-|TRBJ1-4|13
TGCGCCAGCAGCCGGGACATCTATGAAAAACTGTTTTTT
CASSRDIYEKLFF
>TRBV7-2|-|-|TRBJ2-3|14
TGTGCCAGCAACTTGGAACTAGTTCTAGATACGCAGTATTTT
CASNLELVLDTQYF